Below, 17 T cell receptor beta chains from the same sample are listed, as sequenced in a study of human T cells and chemical hapten exposure (dated by TCRdb to 2020 to 2022). Explained via the paper, the time point label denotes: patch test 3, about 24 weeks after DPC sensitization. In light of the paper, this sample's treatment or condition label describes: therapeutic diphenylcyclopropenone sensitization with weekly scalp DPC. The protocol used for the library was RACE. Instrument on record: NextSeq 500. The raw public reads went through TCRdb reprocessing: fastp at Q25, MiXCR clone calling, in-frame beta chains kept. Entries are consolidated by CDR3 protein sequence, retaining the most common genes and DNA. The sample data list fewer than 200,000 distinct CDR3 sequences, and 25% to 35% of these were observed just once. The top ten clonotypes cover approximately 2.3% of the sample. This specimen consisted of whole blood, obtained in connection with sensitization to the hapten diphenylcyclopropenone (DPC). All receptors derive from a woman aged 18-29 years with alopecia areata. Some clones in this sample may be carry-over from other donors' samples.

This clonotype was observed a few times. The chain links TRBV5-1 to TRBJ1-4; possible D gene TRBD1, 6 bases. V lost 4 bases, J lost 7 bases, and 14 bases lay in between. The CDR3 extends over 14 amino acids. Germline CDR1 and CDR2: SGHRS and YFSETQ. CDR3 nucleotide sequence: TGCGCCAGCAGCCCGACAGGAAATGGTGAAAAACTGTTTTTT. It is translated as CASSPTGNGEKLFF.

This clonotype was seen a handful of times. V gene TRBV27 combines with J gene TRBJ1-2, with D possibly TRBD1 on 6 matching bases. Germline V CDR1 and CDR2: MNHEY, SMNVEV (reference sequence). The germline V and J ends were trimmed by 6 bases and 0 bases, with 17 bases remaining between them. The CDR3 spans 16 residues. As DNA, the CDR3 is TGTGCCAGCAGGTCGGACAGACTCACCACTAACTATGGCTACACCTTC. Protein product: CASRSDRLTTNYGYTF.

The gene calls are TRBV10-3 and TRBJ1-1, with D tentatively TRBD1 (6 bases). Germline V CDR1 and CDR2: ENHRY, SYGVKD. The CDR3 loop spans 12 amino acids. The V and J ends lost 11 bases and 1 base respectively, with 11 bases between them. The CDR3 reads CASQGTNTEAFF. DNA for the CDR3: TGTGCCTCACAGGGTACGAACACTGAAGCTTTCTTT.

This clonotype was detected only a few times. This chain connects TRBV29-1 to TRBJ1-2; D gene uncertain. The CDR3 is 12 amino acids. Between the trimmed V and J ends, which lost 4 bases and 4 bases, there was a span of 10 bases. CDR1 is SQVTM, CDR2 ANQGSEA, per germline. The CDR3 loop is CSVVVQPYGYTF. In DNA form, the CDR3 reads TGCAGCGTTGTGGTCCAACCCTATGGCTACACCTTC.

This clonotype came up a few times. This chain connects TRBV29-1 to TRBJ2-7; D unclear. The CDR3 covers 12 residues. Trimming pared 7 bases from V and 6 bases from J, leaving 16 bases between. Per the germline V gene, CDR1 is SQVTM and CDR2 is ANQGSEA. CDR3: CSARTSPAEQYF. CDR3 in DNA: TGCAGCGCTCGGACCTCCCCGGCCGAGCAGTACTTC.

This clonotype showed up just once. The chain has TRBV5-1 and TRBJ1-5; 7 positions agree with TRBD1. This CDR3 region has 15 residues. Germline V CDR1 and CDR2: SGHRS, YFSETQ. The V gene end was trimmed by 0 bases and the J gene end by 4 bases; junction bases not matched to a gene: 4. The CDR3 loop is CASSLGQGPNQPQHF. CDR3 DNA: TGCGCCAGCAGCTTGGGACAGGGCCCTAATCAGCCCCAGCATTTT.

This chain connects TRBV20-1 to TRBJ2-2; TRBD1 matches 10 bases. From germline, CDR1 is DFQATT and CDR2 SNEGSKA (reference sequence). Trimming removed 6 bases from V and 6 bases from J; junction bases left unmatched: 16. This CDR3 comprises 17 residues. DNA of the CDR3: TGCAGTGCCACCCTACATTGGGACAGGGGACCCCCCGGGGAGCTGTTTTTT. Translating gives CSATLHWDRGPPGELFF.

The V gene is TRBV27, the J gene TRBJ2-7, with D tentatively TRBD1 (6 bases). Germline V gives CDR1 MNHEY, CDR2 SMNVEV (reference sequence). Trimming cost V 6 bases and J 1 base, with 16 bases left between them. The length of the CDR3 is 15 residues. Here the CDR3 DNA reads TGTGCCAGCAGCGAAGCCGGGACACAGTCCTACGAGCAGTACTTC. Its protein is CASSEAGTQSYEQYF.

The chain combines TRBV7-2 with TRBJ2-3, with 9 bases identical to TRBD1. CDR1 and CDR2 (germline): SGHTA, FQGNSA. This CDR3 is built from 15 residues. The junction had 5 bases not matched to a gene; V was cut back by 6 bases and J by 1 base. The CDR3 nucleotides are TGTGCCAGCAGTTCTACAGGGGGCCGCACAGATACGCAGTATTTT. Translating gives CASSSTGGRTDTQYF.

The chain links TRBV20-1 to TRBJ1-2; D call uncertain. This CDR3 contains 13 residues. V lost 1 base, J lost 5 bases, and 11 bases lay in between. Germline V gene lookup returns CDR1 DFQATT and CDR2 SNEGSKA (reference sequence). DNA for the CDR3: TGCAGTGCTAGAGGTCCCTCGGCGTATGGCTACACCTTC. This codes for CSARGPSAYGYTF.

CDR3 DNA: TGCGCCAGCAGCTTGGCGGGACAGGGGTGCGACGAGCAGTACTTC. The encoded protein is CASSLAGQGCDEQYF. The chain couples TRBV5-1 to TRBJ2-7; 10 positions agree with TRBD1. V dropped 0 bases and J dropped 5; count of bases not matched to a gene: 5. Germline CDR1 reads SGHRS; CDR2 reads YFSETQ. This CDR3 is 15 amino acids long.

The J gene is TRBJ2-5, the V gene TRBV4-1; tentatively, D is TRBD2 (5 bases). Germline V gene lookup returns CDR1 MGHRA and CDR2 YSYEKL. The CDR3 totals 12 residues. Trimming pared 5 bases from V and 7 bases from J, leaving 11 bases between. The CDR3 nucleotides are TGCGCCAGCAGCGAAGTACTAGGGACCCAGTACTTC. Its translation is CASSEVLGTQYF.

The gene calls are TRBV7-8 and TRBJ1-3, with D possibly TRBD1 on 6 matching bases. Germline CDR1 SGHVS, CDR2 FQNEAQ. The CDR3 covers 14 residues. V lost 5 bases and J lost 1, with 9 bases in between. In DNA form, the CDR3 reads TGTGCCAGCAGCCCTACAGGGTCTGGAAACACCATATATTTT. Protein sequence: CASSPTGSGNTIYF. The entire variable domain, with the rest obtained from reference TRBV7-8 and TRBJ1-3, is as follows: GAGVSQSPRYKVAKRGQDVALRCDPISGHVSLFWYQQALGQGPEFLTYFQNEAQLDKSGLPSDRFFAERPEGSVSTLKIQRTQQEDSAVYLCASSPTGSGNTIYFGEGSWLTVV.

The table lists this clonotype with a few counts. This chain joins TRBV5-1 and TRBJ2-1; the D is unclear. V was trimmed by 3 bases and J by 0 bases, leaving 13 bases between them. This CDR3 has 16 amino acids. CDR1 is SGHRS and CDR2 is YFSETQ in the germline V gene. CDR3 sequence: CASSSPIGLSYNEQFF. The CDR3 DNA reads TGCGCCAGCAGCTCTCCTATCGGTCTCTCCTACAATGAGCAGTTCTTC. The entire variable domain, with the rest obtained from reference TRBV5-1 and TRBJ2-1, is as follows: KAGVTQTPRYLIKTRGQQVTLSCSPISGHRSVSWYQQTPGQGLQFLFEYFSETQRNKGNFPGRFSGRQFSNSRSEMNVSTLELGDSALYLCASSSPIGLSYNEQFFGPGTRLTVL.

Only a few counts were recorded for this clonotype. The chain employs TRBV2 and TRBJ1-1, with 7 bases matching TRBD1. The CDR3 is 14 residues long. V shed 6 bases, J shed 2 bases, and the junction held 6 bases outside the gene matches. The germline V gene encodes CDR1 SNHLY and CDR2 FYNNEI. CDR3 amino acids: CASRGRQGNTEAFF. The DNA for the CDR3 is TGTGCCAGCAGGGGCAGACAGGGAAACACTGAAGCTTTCTTT.

V and J are TRBV4-1 and TRBJ2-7; D may be TRBD2 (6 bases). The CDR3 sequence is 17 residues long. The V end was cut by 0 bases, the J end by 5 bases, with 20 bases between. Germline V gene data show CDR1 as MGHRA and CDR2 as YSYEKL. In DNA, the CDR3 is TGCGCCAGCAGCCAAGATTGGTCGCCGGGGGAATTGGACGAGCAGTACTTC. It yields the protein CASSQDWSPGELDEQYF.

This clonotype has more than one count but fewer than ten. The V and J genes are TRBV18 and TRBJ2-1; possible D gene TRBD1, 5 bases. The CDR3 has 14 residues. CDR1 is KGHSH and CDR2 is LQKENI in the germline V gene. Trimming stripped 2 bases from V and 3 bases from J, with 8 bases between. The CDR3 nucleotides read TGTGCCAGCTCACCAGGGGCCCTCTACAATGAGCAGTTCTTC. Translation gives CASSPGALYNEQFF.